This T cell receptor beta chain comes out of a study of patients and donors after allogeneic stem cell transplantation. One entry per CDR3 protein, called by TCRdb with MiXCR from the RT-PCR reads. The data contain 800,000 to 1,000,000 distinct CDR3 sequences, more than 15% of them seen just once; the ten biggest clones take up roughly 6%. Sample: blood, either unsorted or a sorted T cell fraction (not recorded which). The TCR originated in a human donor who was either an allogeneic HSCT recipient or a stem cell or donor lymphocyte infusion donor (not recorded which). It is not recorded whose cells these are; they may come from a transplant donor.

As DNA, the CDR3 is TGTGCCAGCAGTTTTAGGGGATCTGGGCAGCCCCAGCATTTT. Translated: CASSFRGSGQPQHF. The chain uses TRBV12-3 or TRBV12-4 and TRBJ1-5; TRBD1 is a possible D gene (5 bases). The CDR3 runs to 14 residues. V lost 3 bases, J lost 7 bases, and 13 bases lay in between.